These T cell receptor beta chains were read from a single sample in a study of blood T cell repertoires in COVID-19. Generated by immunoSEQ multiplex PCR, the TCRdb table keeps only in-frame clones and is missing some. The data hold tens of thousands of clones, with 83% observed a single time. The sequenced material came from peripheral blood. The receptors shown here come from an elderly woman with acute or convalescent COVID-19. Both conserved end residues are part of each CDR3. Each record gives: D gene, clone size, J gene, V gene, CDR3 protein, CDR3 DNA. The D gene is left open where the match is weak. Clone size is shown for a subset of rows, as once, few, many or a class of expanded clone.

>.|.|TRBJ2-7|TRBV7-9
CASSVQGPHEQYF
TGTGCCAGCAGCGTACAGGGACCCCACGAGCAGTACTTC
>.|.|TRBJ1-1|TRBV7-2
CASSPRTRWNTEAFF
TGTGCCAGCAGCCCCCGGACACGATGGAACACTGAAGCTTTCTTT
>TRBD1|.|TRBJ2-7|TRBV5-1
CASSTGQGYEQYF
TGCGCCAGCAGCACGGGACAGGGCTACGAGCAGTACTTC
>TRBD2|once|TRBJ2-7|TRBV7-2
CASSSGTSGAYEQYF
TGTGCCAGCAGCTCCGGGACTAGCGGGGCCTACGAGCAGTACTTC
>.|once|TRBJ2-7|TRBV3-1/TRBV3-2
CASSLGSLREQYF
TGTGCCAGCAGCCTCGGGTCCTTGAGGGAGCAGTACTTC
>.|few|TRBJ1-2|TRBV4-1
CASSQEEIRAGNGYTF
TGCGCCAGCAGCCAAGAGGAGATAAGGGCGGGAAATGGCTACACCTTC
>.|.|TRBJ1-2|TRBV19
CASSPRWGGYGYTF
TGTGCCAGTAGTCCGCGATGGGGCGGTTATGGCTACACCTTC
>.|.|TRBJ1-6|TRBV24-1
CATSSGDSPLHF
TGTGCCACCAGTTCAGGGGATTCACCCCTCCACTTT
>.|.|TRBJ1-2|TRBV18
CASSPPEQNGYTF
TGTGCCAGCTCACCACCGGAACAGAATGGCTACACCTTC
>.|.|TRBJ2-7|TRBV2
CASSRWTVSYEQYF
TGTGCCAGCAGTCGGTGGACAGTCTCCTACGAGCAGTACTTC
>TRBD2|.|TRBJ2-2|TRBV2
CATMSSGSFTGELFF
TGTGCCACCATGTCTAGCGGGAGCTTTACCGGGGAGCTGTTTTTT
>.|once|TRBJ2-7|TRBV28
CASTSSGRAYEQYF
TGTGCCAGCACCTCGAGTGGGCGTGCCTACGAGCAGTACTTC
>TRBD2|.|TRBJ2-1|TRBV12-3/TRBV12-4
CASSFTSENKFF
TGTGCCAGCAGTTTCACTAGCGAAAATAAGTTCTTC
>.|.|TRBJ2-2|TRBV27
CASSFVAYTGELFF
TGTGCCAGCAGTTTTGTAGCTTACACCGGGGAGCTGTTTTTT
>.|.|TRBJ2-3|TRBV9
CASSVARTDTQYF
TGTGCCAGCAGCGTAGCTAGGACAGATACGCAGTATTTT
>.|.|TRBJ2-1|TRBV7-8
CASSLTTAGQFF
TGTGCCAGCAGCCTAACTACCGCGGGGCAGTTCTTC
>.|.|TRBJ2-1|TRBV7-9
CASSHLAGSTYNEQFF
TGTGCCAGCAGCCACCTGGCGGGTTCTACCTACAATGAGCAGTTCTTC
>TRBD2|.|TRBJ2-5|TRBV4-1
CASSSGGQGLAGAEETQYF
TGCGCCAGCAGCTCAGGCGGGCAGGGACTAGCGGGAGCCGAGGAGACCCAGTACTTC
>.|.|TRBJ2-5|TRBV18
CASSQGVGETQYF
TGTGCCAGCTCACAAGGGGTCGGTGAGACCCAGTACTTC
>.|.|TRBJ2-2|TRBV5-1
CASSLGSAVVGELFF
TGCGCCAGCAGCTTGGGGTCCGCGGTGGTTGGGGAGCTGTTTTTT
>.|.|TRBJ2-4|TRBV28
CASSTTGYVSEGKKNIQYF
TGTGCCAGCAGTACGACAGGGTATGTGTCGGAGGGGAAGAAAAACATTCAGTACTTC
>TRBD1|.|TRBJ2-2|TRBV6-4
CASSDPSPGQGVRTGELFF
TGTGCCAGCAGTGACCCCTCGCCCGGACAGGGGGTACGAACCGGGGAGCTGTTTTTT
>TRBD2|.|TRBJ2-1|TRBV27
CASSSDSGFSYNEQFF
TGTGCCAGCAGTTCTGATAGCGGGTTCTCCTACAATGAGCAGTTCTTC
>TRBD2|.|TRBJ2-1|TRBV6-5
CASSYSRERERGEQFF
TGTGCCAGCAGTTACTCGAGAGAGCGGGAGAGAGGTGAGCAGTTCTTC
>.|.|TRBJ1-1|TRBV19
CASSIGGWDFGAFF
TGTGCCAGTAGTATAGGCGGGTGGGATTTTGGAGCTTTCTTT
>.|.|TRBJ2-7|TRBV13
CASSLEGGSPYEQYF
TGTGCCAGCAGCTTAGAGGGCGGGTCCCCCTACGAGCAGTACTTC
>.|.|TRBJ2-2|TRBV7-6
CASSPGPAGNTGELFF
TGTGCCAGCAGCCCAGGCCCAGCGGGGAACACCGGGGAGCTGTTTTTT
>.|.|TRBJ2-7|TRBV18
CASSLSEDYEQYF
TGTGCCAGCTCACTTAGCGAGGACTACGAGCAGTACTTC
>.|once|TRBJ2-1|TRBV11-2
CASSLAGSYNEQFF
TGTGCCAGCAGCTTAGCGGGGTCCTACAATGAGCAGTTCTTC
>TRBD1|once|TRBJ2-5|TRBV5-1
CASSIPTGGGETQYF
TGCGCCAGCAGCATACCAACAGGGGGCGGCGAGACCCAGTACTTC
>TRBD1|.|TRBJ1-5|TRBV29-1
CSVSGGFGQPQHF
TGCAGCGTTTCAGGGGGCTTTGGTCAGCCCCAGCATTTT
>.|.|TRBJ2-7|TRBV2
CASSPPEDFSYEQYF
TGTGCCAGCAGCCCCCCCGAAGACTTCTCCTACGAGCAGTACTTC
>TRBD1|.|TRBJ1-1|TRBV28
CASSRQGPTEAFF
TGTGCCAGCAGTCGACAGGGTCCAACTGAAGCTTTCTTT
>TRBD1|.|TRBJ2-1|TRBV19
CASSRQGGFDNEQFF
TGTGCCAGTAGTAGACAGGGGGGTTTTGACAATGAGCAGTTCTTC
>TRBD1|once|TRBJ1-1|TRBV28
CASSNDRVAFF
TGTGCCAGCAGCAATGACAGGGTTGCTTTCTTT
>.|few|TRBJ1-5|TRBV6-2/TRBV6-3
CASSYSSGLQPQHF
TGTGCCAGCAGTTACTCGTCAGGGTTGCAGCCCCAGCATTTT